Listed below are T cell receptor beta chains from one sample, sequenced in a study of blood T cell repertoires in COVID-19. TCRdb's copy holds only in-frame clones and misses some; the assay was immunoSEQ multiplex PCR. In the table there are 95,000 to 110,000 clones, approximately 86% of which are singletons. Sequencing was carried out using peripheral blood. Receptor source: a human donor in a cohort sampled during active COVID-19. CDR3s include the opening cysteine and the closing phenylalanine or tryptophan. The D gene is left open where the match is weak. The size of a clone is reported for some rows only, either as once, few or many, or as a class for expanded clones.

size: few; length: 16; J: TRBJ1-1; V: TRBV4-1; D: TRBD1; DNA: TGCGCCAGCAGCCGGACGACAACAGGGGGCCACACTGAAGCTTTCTTT; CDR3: CASSRTTTGGHTEAFF
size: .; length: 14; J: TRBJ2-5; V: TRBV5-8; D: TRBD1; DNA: TGTGCCAGCAGCCACGGACAGGTCGGTGGGACCCAGTACTTC; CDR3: CASSHGQVGGTQYF
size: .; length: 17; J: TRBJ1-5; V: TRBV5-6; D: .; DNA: TGTGCCAGCAGCTTGTACCAGGGAGGGGGAACATATCAGCCCCAGCATTTT; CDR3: CASSLYQGGGTYQPQHF
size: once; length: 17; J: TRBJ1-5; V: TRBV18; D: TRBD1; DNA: TGTGCCAGCTCACCCGCTGGGACAGGGGGCAGGGATCAGCCCCAGCATTTT; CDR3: CASSPAGTGGRDQPQHF
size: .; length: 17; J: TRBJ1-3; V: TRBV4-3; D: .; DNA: TGCGCCAGCAGCCAGGACCTAACAGGGATCTCTGGAAACACCATATATTTT; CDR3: CASSQDLTGISGNTIYF
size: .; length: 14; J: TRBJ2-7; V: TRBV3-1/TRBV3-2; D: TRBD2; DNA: TGTGCCAGCAGCGCGGGACTAAGTTCCCTCGAGCAGTACTTC; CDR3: CASSAGLSSLEQYF
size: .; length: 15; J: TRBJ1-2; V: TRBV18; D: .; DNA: TGTGCCAGCTCACCGGACGGGGAATTGGGCTATGGCTACACCTTC; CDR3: CASSPDGELGYGYTF
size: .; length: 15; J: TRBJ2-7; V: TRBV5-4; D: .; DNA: TGTGCCAGCAGCTTGGAACCAGGGACTTCCTACGAGCAGTACTTC; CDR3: CASSLEPGTSYEQYF
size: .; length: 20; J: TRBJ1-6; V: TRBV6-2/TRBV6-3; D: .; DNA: TGTGCCAGCAGTGAGGACTCAAGACACTTTTACCGCTCCTATAATTCACCCCTCCACTTT; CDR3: CASSEDSRHFYRSYNSPLHF
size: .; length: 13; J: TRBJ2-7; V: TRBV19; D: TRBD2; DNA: TGTGCCAGTAGAGGCGGGGGAACCTACGAGCAGTACTTC; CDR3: CASRGGGTYEQYF
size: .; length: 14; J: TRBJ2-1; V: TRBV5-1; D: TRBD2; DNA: TGCGCCAGCAGCTTGGGCGGGGGGGCCAATGAGCAGTTCTTC; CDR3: CASSLGGGANEQFF
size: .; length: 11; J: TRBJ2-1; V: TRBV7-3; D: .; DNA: TGTGCCAGCAGCAAAGGGGATGAGCAGTTCTTC; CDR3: CASSKGDEQFF
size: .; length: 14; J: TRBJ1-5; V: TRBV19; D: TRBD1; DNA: TGTGCCAGTAGTTTCGGGACAGGGAATCAGCCCCAGCATTTT; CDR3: CASSFGTGNQPQHF
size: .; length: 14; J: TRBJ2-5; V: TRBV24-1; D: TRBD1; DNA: TGTGCCACCAGTTCGGACAGGATCCAAGAGACCCAGTACTTC; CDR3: CATSSDRIQETQYF
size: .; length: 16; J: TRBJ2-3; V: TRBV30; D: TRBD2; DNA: TGTGCCTGGAGTAGTGGGGGCGGGGGGCCTAGAGATACGCAGTATTTT; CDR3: CAWSSGGGGPRDTQYF
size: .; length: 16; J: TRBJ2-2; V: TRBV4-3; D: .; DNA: TGCGCCAGCAGCCGCCCGGGACTCTCTGGACCCGGGGAGCTGTTTTTT; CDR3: CASSRPGLSGPGELFF
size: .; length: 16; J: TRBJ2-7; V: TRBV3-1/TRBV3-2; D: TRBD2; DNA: TGTGCCAGCAGCCAAGGGGGACTAGCGGTCTCCTACGAGCAGTACTTC; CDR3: CASSQGGLAVSYEQYF
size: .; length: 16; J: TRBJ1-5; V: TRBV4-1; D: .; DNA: TGCGCCAGCAGCCAAGATCGGGCAGGGGGCAATCAGCCCCAGCATTTT; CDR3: CASSQDRAGGNQPQHF
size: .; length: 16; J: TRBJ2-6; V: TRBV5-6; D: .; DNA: TGTGCCAGCAGCTTGGTGTTGCGCTCTGGGGCCAACGTCCTGACTTTC; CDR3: CASSLVLRSGANVLTF
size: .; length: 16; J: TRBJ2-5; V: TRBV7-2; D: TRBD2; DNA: TGTGCCAGCAGCGGAGATGTGGCTAGCGGACAAGAGACCCAGTACTTC; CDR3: CASSGDVASGQETQYF
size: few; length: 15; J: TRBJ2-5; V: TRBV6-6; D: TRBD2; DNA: TGTGCCAGCAGTCCCAGCGGGAGCATGGGGGAGACCCAGTACTTC; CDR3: CASSPSGSMGETQYF
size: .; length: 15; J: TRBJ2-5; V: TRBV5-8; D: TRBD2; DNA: TGTGCCAGCAGCTCGGGACTAGCGGTTGAGGAGACCCAGTACTTC; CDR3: CASSSGLAVEETQYF
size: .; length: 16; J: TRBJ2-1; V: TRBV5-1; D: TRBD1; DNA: TGCGCCAGCAGCTTCATAGGGGGCGAAAAATACAATGAGCAGTTCTTC; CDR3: CASSFIGGEKYNEQFF
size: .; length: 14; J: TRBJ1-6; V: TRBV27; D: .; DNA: TGTGCCAGCCGAGGTATGACCCTTAATTCACCCCTCCACTTT; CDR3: CASRGMTLNSPLHF
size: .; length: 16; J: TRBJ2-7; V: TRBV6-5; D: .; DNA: TGTGCCAGCAGTTACAACAACAGGGCATCTCGGTACGAGCAGTACTTC; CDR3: CASSYNNRASRYEQYF
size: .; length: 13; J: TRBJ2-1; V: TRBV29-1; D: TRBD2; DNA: TGCAGCGTTGGTGGCGGGAGGAACAATGAGCAGTTCTTC; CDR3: CSVGGGRNNEQFF
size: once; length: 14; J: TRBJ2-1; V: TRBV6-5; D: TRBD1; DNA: TGTGCCAGCAGCCGGGACAGCCTCTACAATGAGCAGTTCTTC; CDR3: CASSRDSLYNEQFF
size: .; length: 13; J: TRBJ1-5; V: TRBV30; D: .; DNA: TGTGCCTGGAGTCTGAGGCACAATCAGCCCCAGCATTTT; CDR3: CAWSLRHNQPQHF
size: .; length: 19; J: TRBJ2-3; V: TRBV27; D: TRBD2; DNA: TGTGCCAGCAGTTCCTCCGGGAGGAGTCTAGCGGGAGGTCCAGATACGCAGTATTTT; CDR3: CASSSSGRSLAGGPDTQYF
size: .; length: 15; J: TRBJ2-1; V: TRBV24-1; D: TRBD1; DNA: TGTGCCACCAGTGCCCACCGGGACAGCAACAATGAGCAGTTCTTC; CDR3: CATSAHRDSNNEQFF
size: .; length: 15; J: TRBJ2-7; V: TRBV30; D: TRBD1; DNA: TGTGCCTGGAGTGTAGGGGGCCCGAGCTCCTACGAGCAGTACTTC; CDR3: CAWSVGGPSSYEQYF
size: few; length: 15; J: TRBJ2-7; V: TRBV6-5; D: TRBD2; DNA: TGTGCCAGCAGCGGGCAGACTAGCGGGAACTACGAGCAGTACTTC; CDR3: CASSGQTSGNYEQYF
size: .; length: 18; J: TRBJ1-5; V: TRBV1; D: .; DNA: TGCACCAGCAGCCAAGATCACGGCAGGGGAGCGTGTAATCAGCCCCAGCATTTT; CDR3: CTSSQDHGRGACNQPQHF
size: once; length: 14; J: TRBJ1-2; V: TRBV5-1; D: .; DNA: TGCGCCAGCAGCTTGTTTCGCCAGGGCTATGGCTACACCTTC; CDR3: CASSLFRQGYGYTF
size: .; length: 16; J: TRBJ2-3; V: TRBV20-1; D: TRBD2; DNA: TGCAGTGCTAGTATGGCTAGCGGGAGGGATTCAGATACGCAGTATTTT; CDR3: CSASMASGRDSDTQYF
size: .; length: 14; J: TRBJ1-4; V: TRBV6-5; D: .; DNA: TGTGCCAGCAACCGGGAAGGAATGAATGAAAAACTGTTTTTT; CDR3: CASNREGMNEKLFF
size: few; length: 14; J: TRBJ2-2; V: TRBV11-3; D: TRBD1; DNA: TGTGCCAGCAGCTTTGGGACAGGTCCCGGGGAGCTGTTTTTT; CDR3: CASSFGTGPGELFF